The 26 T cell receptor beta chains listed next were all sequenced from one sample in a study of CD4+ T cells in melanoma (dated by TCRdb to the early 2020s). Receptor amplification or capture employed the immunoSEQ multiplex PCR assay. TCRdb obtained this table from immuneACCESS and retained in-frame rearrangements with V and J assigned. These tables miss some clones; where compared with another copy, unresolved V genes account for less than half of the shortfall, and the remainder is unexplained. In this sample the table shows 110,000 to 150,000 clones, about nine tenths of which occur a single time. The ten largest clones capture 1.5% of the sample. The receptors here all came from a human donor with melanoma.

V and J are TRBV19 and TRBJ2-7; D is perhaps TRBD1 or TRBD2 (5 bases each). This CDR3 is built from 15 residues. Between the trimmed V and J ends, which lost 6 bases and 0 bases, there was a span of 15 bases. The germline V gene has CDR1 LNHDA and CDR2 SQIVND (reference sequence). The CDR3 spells CASRRGEFTSYEQYF. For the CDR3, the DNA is TGTGCCAGTAGGAGGGGCGAGTTCACCTCCTACGAGCAGTACTTC.

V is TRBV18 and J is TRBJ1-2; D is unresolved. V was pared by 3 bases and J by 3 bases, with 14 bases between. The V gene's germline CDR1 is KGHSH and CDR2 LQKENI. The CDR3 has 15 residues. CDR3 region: CASSPDAGTDYGYTF. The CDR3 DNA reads TGTGCCAGCTCACCCGACGCAGGAACGGACTATGGCTACACCTTC.

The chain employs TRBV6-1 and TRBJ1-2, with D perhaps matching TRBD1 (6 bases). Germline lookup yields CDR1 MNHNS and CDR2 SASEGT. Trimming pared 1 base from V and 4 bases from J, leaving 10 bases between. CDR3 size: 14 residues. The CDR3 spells CASSEGSRGYGYTF. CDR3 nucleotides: TGTGCCAGCAGTGAAGGGTCCAGGGGCTATGGCTACACCTTC.

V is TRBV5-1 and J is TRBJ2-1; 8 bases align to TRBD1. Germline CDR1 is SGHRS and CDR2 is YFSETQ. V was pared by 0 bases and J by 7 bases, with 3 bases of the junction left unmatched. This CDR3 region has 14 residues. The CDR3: CASSLGQGLNEQFF. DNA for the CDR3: TGCGCCAGCAGCTTGGGACAGGGGCTGAATGAGCAGTTCTTC.

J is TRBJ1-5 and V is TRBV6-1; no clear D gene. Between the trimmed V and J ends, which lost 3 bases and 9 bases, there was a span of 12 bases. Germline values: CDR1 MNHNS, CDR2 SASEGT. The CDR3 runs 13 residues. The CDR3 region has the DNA TGTGCCAGCAGTGAGCCATCCCCTCTGCCCCAGCATTTT. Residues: CASSEPSPLPQHF.

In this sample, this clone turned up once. Here the CDR3 reads CASSYLGRGGELFF. CDR3 DNA: TGTGCCAGCAGTTACCTAGGGCGTGGCGGGGAGCTGTTTTTT. The chain is built from TRBV6-5 and TRBJ2-2, with D unresolved. The germline V gene encodes CDR1 MNHEY and CDR2 SVGAGI. This CDR3 has 14 amino acids. Deletions cut 2 bases from V and 7 bases from J, with 11 bases between.

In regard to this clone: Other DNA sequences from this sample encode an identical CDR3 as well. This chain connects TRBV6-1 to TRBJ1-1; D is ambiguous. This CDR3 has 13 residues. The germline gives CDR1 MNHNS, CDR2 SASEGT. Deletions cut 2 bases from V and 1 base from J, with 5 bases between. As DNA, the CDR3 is TGTGCCAGCAGTGAATTAGGGAACACTGAAGCTTTCTTT. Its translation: CASSELGNTEAFF.

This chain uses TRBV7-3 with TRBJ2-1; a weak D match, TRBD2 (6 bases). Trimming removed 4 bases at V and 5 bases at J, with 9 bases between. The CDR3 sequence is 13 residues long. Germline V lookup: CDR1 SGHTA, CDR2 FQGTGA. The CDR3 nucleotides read TGTGCCAGCAGCTGGGGCGGGGACAATGAGCAGTTCTTC. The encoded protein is CASSWGGDNEQFF.

CDR3 protein: CASSTYWAGENSPLHF. CDR3 bases: TGTGCCAGCAGCACCTATTGGGCAGGCGAAAATTCACCCCTCCACTTT. The gene calls are TRBV9 and TRBJ1-6; D not resolved. Germline CDR1 reads SGDLS; CDR2 reads YYNGEE. The V gene lost 4 bases and the J gene lost 7 bases, with 18 bases spanning the gap. This CDR3 spans 16 amino acids.

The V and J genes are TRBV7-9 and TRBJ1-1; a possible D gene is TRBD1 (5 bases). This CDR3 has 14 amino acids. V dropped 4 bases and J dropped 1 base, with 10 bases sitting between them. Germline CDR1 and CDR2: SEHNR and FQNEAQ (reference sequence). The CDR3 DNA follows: TGTGCCAGCAGCTCCGGGACGGCGAACACTGAAGCTTTCTTT. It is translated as CASSSGTANTEAFF.

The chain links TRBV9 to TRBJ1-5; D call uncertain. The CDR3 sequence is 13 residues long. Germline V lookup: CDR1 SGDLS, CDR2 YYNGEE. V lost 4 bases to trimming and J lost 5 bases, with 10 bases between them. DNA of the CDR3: TGTGCCAGCAGCAACGATCTAGATCAGCCCCAGCATTTT. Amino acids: CASSNDLDQPQHF. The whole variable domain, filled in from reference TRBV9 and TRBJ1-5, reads DSGVTQTPKHLITATGQRVTLRCSPRSGDLSVYWYQQSLDQGLQFLIQYYNGEERAKGNILERFSAQQFPDLHSELNLSSLELGDSALYFCASSNDLDQPQHFGDGTRLSIL.

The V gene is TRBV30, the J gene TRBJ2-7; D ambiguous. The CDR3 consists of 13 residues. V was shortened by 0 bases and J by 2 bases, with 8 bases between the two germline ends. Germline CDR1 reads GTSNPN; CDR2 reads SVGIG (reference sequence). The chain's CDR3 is CAWSVVSPYEQYF. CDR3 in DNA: TGTGCCTGGAGTGTAGTCTCCCCCTACGAGCAGTACTTC. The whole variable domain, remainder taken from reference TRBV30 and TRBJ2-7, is SQTIHQWPATLVQPVGSPLSLECTVEGTSNPNLYWYRQAAGRGLQLLFYSVGIGQISSEVPQNLSASRPQDRQFILSSKKLLLSDSGFYLCAWSVVSPYEQYFGPGTRLTVT.

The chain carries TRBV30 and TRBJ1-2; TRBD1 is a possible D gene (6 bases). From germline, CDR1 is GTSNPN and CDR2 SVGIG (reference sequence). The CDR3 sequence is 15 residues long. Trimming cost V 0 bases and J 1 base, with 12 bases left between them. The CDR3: CAWSVRQGLNYGYTF. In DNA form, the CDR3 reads TGTGCCTGGAGTGTAAGGCAGGGGCTTAACTATGGCTACACCTTC.

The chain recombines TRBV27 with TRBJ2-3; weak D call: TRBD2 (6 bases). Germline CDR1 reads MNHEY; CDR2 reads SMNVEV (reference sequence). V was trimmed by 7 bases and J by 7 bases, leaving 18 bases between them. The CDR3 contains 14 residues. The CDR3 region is CASNDAGPPNTQYF. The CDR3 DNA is TGTGCCAGCAATGATGCGGGACCCCCGAATACGCAGTATTTT.

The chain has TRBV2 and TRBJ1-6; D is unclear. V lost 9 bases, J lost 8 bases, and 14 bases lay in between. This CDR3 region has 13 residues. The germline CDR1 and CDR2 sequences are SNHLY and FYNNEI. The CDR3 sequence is CASGKESDSPLHF. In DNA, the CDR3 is TGTGCCAGTGGAAAGGAGAGCGATTCACCCCTCCACTTT. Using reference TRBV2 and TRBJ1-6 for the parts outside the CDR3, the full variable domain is EPEVTQTPSHQVTQMGQEVILRCVPISNHLYFYWYRQILGQKVEFLVSFYNNEISEKSEIFDDQFSVERPDGSNFTLKIRSTKLEDSAMYFCASGKESDSPLHFGNGTRLTVT.

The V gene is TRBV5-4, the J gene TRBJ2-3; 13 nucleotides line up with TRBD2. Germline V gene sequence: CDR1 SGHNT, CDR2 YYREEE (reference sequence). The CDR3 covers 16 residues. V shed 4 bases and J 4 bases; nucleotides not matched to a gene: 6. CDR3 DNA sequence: TGTGCCAGCAGCCCACTAGCGGGGGGGGGTTCAGATACGCAGTATTTT. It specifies CASSPLAGGGSDTQYF.

The CDR3, as DNA: TGCGCCAGCAGCTATACAGGGTTGGAAAATTCACCCCTCCACTTT. Translated, it gives CASSYTGLENSPLHF. V and J are TRBV5-1 and TRBJ1-6; possible D gene TRBD1, 6 bases. CDR1 is SGHRS, CDR2 YFSETQ, per germline. CDR3 size: 15 residues. V lost 3 bases and J 7 bases, leaving 14 bases between the germline ends.

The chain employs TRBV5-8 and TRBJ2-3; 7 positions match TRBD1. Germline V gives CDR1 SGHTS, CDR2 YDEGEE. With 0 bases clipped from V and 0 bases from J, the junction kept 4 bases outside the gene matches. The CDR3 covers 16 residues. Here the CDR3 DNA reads TGTGCCAGCAGCTTGGCAACAGGGGCTAGCACAGATACGCAGTATTTT. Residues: CASSLATGASTDTQYF. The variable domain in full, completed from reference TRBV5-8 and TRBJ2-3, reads EAGVTQSPTHLIKTRGQQATLRCSPISGHTSVYWYQQALGLGLQFLLWYDEGEERNRGNFPPRFSGRQFPNYSSELNVNALELEDSALYLCASSLATGASTDTQYFGPGTRLTVL.

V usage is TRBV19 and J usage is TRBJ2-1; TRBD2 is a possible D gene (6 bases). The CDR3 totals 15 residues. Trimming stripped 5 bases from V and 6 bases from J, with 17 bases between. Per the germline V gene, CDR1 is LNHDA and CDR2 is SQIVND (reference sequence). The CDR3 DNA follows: TGTGCCAGTAGTGGTCCGGCGATGGGAGGCAATGAGCAGTTCTTC. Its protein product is CASSGPAMGGNEQFF.

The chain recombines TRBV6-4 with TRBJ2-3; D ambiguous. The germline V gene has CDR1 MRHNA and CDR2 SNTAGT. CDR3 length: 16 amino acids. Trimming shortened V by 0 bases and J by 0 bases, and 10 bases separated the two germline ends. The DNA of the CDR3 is TGTGCCAGCAGTGACTCGTCGGCTTCTAGCACAGATACGCAGTATTTT. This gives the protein CASSDSSASSTDTQYF.

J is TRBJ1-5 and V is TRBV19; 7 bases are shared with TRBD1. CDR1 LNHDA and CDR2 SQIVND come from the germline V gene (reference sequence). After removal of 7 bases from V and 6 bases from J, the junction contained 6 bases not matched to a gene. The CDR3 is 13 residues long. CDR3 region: CASTQGWGQPQHF. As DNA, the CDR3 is TGTGCCAGTACACAGGGGTGGGGTCAGCCCCAGCATTTT.

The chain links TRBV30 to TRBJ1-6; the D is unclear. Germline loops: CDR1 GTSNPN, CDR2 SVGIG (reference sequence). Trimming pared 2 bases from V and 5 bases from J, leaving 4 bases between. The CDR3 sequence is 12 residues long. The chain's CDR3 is CAWSRDNSPLHF. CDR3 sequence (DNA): TGTGCCTGGAGTAGAGATAATTCACCCCTCCACTTT.

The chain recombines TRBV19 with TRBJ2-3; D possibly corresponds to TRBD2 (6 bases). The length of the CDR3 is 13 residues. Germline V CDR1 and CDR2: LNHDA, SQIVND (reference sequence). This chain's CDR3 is CAACSGHTDTQYF. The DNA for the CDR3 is TGTGCGGCCTGTAGCGGCCACACAGATACGCAGTATTTT. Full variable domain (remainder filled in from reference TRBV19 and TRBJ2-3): DGGITQSPKYLFRKEGQNVTLSCEQNLNHDAMYWYRQDPGQGLRLIYYSQIVNDFQKGDIAEGYSVSREKKESFPLTVTSAQKNPTAFYLCAACSGHTDTQYFGPGTRLTVL.

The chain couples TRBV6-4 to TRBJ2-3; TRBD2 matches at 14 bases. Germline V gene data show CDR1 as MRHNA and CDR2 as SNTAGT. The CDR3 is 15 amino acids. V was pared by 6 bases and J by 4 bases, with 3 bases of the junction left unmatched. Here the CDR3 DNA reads TGTGCCAGCAGGATGACTAGCGGGGGGGCAGATACGCAGTATTTT. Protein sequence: CASRMTSGGADTQYF.

The CDR3 spells CASSPLGTGEKLFF. The CDR3 DNA reads as TGTGCCAGCAGCCCGCTCGGGACAGGGGAAAAACTGTTTTTT. The chain recombines TRBV7-7 with TRBJ1-4; 9 nucleotides agree with TRBD1. The germline CDR1 and CDR2 sequences are SSHAT and FNYEAQ (reference sequence). The CDR3 length is 14 residues. V was clipped by 5 bases and J by 8 bases; unmatched bases: 6.

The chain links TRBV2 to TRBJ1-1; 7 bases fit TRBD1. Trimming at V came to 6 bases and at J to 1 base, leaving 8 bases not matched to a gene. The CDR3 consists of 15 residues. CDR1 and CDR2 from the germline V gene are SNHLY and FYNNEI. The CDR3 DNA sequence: TGTGCCAGCAGCGTAATGGGACAGACGAACACTGAAGCTTTCTTT. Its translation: CASSVMGQTNTEAFF. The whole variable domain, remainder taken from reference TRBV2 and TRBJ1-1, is EPEVTQTPSHQVTQMGQEVILRCVPISNHLYFYWYRQILGQKVEFLVSFYNNEISEKSEIFDDQFSVERPDGSNFTLKIRSTKLEDSAMYFCASSVMGQTNTEAFFGQGTRLTVV.